This T cell receptor (beta chain) is from a study of cytomegalovirus exposure and HLA in healthy donors. Overall study context: A data release that came early held some 84 million unique TCRs from HLA-typed donors. Among the approximately 400 genotyped donors, approximately 82% were placed in the Caucasian-associated ancestry cluster. Findings of the study overall: TCR beta V- and J-gene trimming was later associated with a missense DCLRE1C variant.

The PCR contained 60 Vbeta and 13 Jbeta primers. Sequencing used immunoSEQ multiplex PCR; TCRdb keeps in-frame clones, though not all of them. The data hold 150,000 to 180,000 clones, with 65% to 85% observed a single time. Worth noting for this clone: Its antigen is unidentified.

Looked up from germline, CDR1 is LNHDA and CDR2 is SQIVND (reference sequence). V was clipped by 7 bases and J by 4 bases; unmatched bases: 10. This CDR3 contains 15 residues. V is TRBV19 and J is TRBJ1-5; TRBD1 matches at 7 bases. Specimen: PBMCs. This TCR derives from a middle-aged woman in good health and CMV-seropositive. This chain's CDR3 is CASIPQGRKNQPQHF. DNA of the CDR3: TGTGCCAGTATCCCACAGGGGAGAAAAAATCAGCCCCAGCATTTT.